A selection of T cell receptor beta chains follows, all from one sample in a study of T cell repertoires in cytomegalovirus infection. TCRdb ran MiXCR on the reads and lists one entry per CDR3 protein. This sample has under 95,000 distinct CDR3 sequences, with about 45% found just once. For these TCRs, the target antigens are not known. Sequenced material: CD8+ T cells from cultured PBMCs, taken from culture after CMV antigen stimulation. These receptors were obtained from a human donor in good health (CMV status not recorded). Some clones in this sample may be carry-over from other donors' samples. CDR3s include the opening cysteine and the closing phenylalanine or tryptophan. A D gene is named only where the DNA matches it firmly. Part of the rows lack a size; the others show once, few, many or a class for expanded clones.

once	TRBV4-1	-	TRBJ2-7	TGCGCCAGCAGCCCTTCGGCCGATCCTCCTAACCACTTC	CASSPSADPPNHF
-	TRBV7-9	-	TRBJ1-4	TGTGCCAGCAGCACTTCTCCAGGAGAAAAACTGTTTTTT	CASSTSPGEKLFF
-	TRBV28	-	TRBJ1-5	TGTGCCAGCAGTCCCCGGAGGCTTGGGAATCAGCCCCAGCATTTT	CASSPRRLGNQPQHF
-	TRBV4-3	TRBD1	TRBJ2-5	TGCGCCAGCAGCCAAGATCCAACAGGGGGCCGGAAAGAGACCCAGTACTTC	CASSQDPTGGRKETQYF
-	TRBV7-8	-	TRBJ1-5	TGTGCCAGCAGCTTAGCCCCTTGCATCAATAGCAATCAGCCCCAGCATTTT	CASSLAPCINSNQPQHF
-	TRBV9	-	TRBJ1-2	TGTGCCAGCAGCGTAGCAAGGGATTCGGGGGAAGGCTACACCTTC	CASSVARDSGEGYTF
-	TRBV6-2/TRBV6-3	TRBD1	TRBJ1-1	TGTGCCAGCAGGACAGGGCTGAACACTGAAGCTTTCTTT	CASRTGLNTEAFF
few	TRBV11-3	TRBD2	TRBJ2-3	TGTGCCAGCAGCTTTAGTATAGCGGGAAATCCTACTAGCACAGATACGCAGTATTTT	CASSFSIAGNPTSTDTQYF
-	TRBV7-6	-	TRBJ1-2	TGTGCCAGCAGCTCAACTGATGGGGAACACTATGGCTACACCTTC	CASSSTDGEHYGYTF
-	TRBV11-3	TRBD2	TRBJ2-3	TGTGCCAGCAGCTTAGAGAGCGGGGGTCTTGATACGCAGTATTTT	CASSLESGGLDTQYF
few	TRBV7-8	-	TRBJ1-5	TGTGCCAGCAGCTTAGGATTAGATAGCAATCAGCCCCAGCATTTT	CASSLGLDSNQPQHF
-	TRBV20-1	-	TRBJ2-5	TGCAGTGCTTCTGAACGGTTGCAAGAGACCCAGTACTTC	CSASERLQETQYF
-	TRBV12-3/TRBV12-4	-	TRBJ2-2	TGTGCCAGCGCGCGGGCCTACACCGGGGAGCTGTTTTTT	CASARAYTGELFF